A selection of T cell receptor beta chains follows, all from one sample in a study of blood T cell repertoires in COVID-19. Here immunoSEQ multiplex PCR was the method, and the copy in TCRdb shows in-frame clones only, minus some. The sample lists about 250,000 clones; over 65% were seen once. The sequenced sample was peripheral blood. Receptors originate from a woman older than 75 with acute or convalescent COVID-19. CDR3s include the opening cysteine and the closing phenylalanine or tryptophan. The D gene is left open where the match is weak. A row's size may be missing; if present it is once, few, many or a size class.

CDR3 | DNA | V | D | J | size
CASSYLSSYEQYF | TGTGCCAGCAGTTACCTGAGCTCCTACGAGCAGTACTTC | TRBV6-5 | . | TRBJ2-7 | .
CASSLGYRGIETQYF | TGTGCCAGCAGCTTAGGGTACAGGGGGATCGAGACCCAGTACTTC | TRBV11-2 | TRBD1 | TRBJ2-5 | .
CGGFANYGYTF | TGCGGCGGGTTCGCTAACTATGGCTACACCTTC | TRBV20-1 | . | TRBJ1-2 | .
CASSPVPDSKYGYTF | TGTGCCAGCTCACCAGTCCCGGACAGTAAATATGGCTACACCTTC | TRBV18 | . | TRBJ1-2 | .
CASSQGTSGTYEQYF | TGTGCCAGCAGCCAAGGAACTAGCGGTACCTACGAGCAGTACTTC | TRBV4-2 | TRBD2 | TRBJ2-7 | few
CASSLPGLAGAPNYEQYF | TGTGCCAGCAGCTTACCGGGACTAGCGGGGGCGCCGAACTACGAGCAGTACTTC | TRBV7-2 | TRBD2 | TRBJ2-7 | .
CASSLEPGKTQYF | TGTGCCAGCAGCTTAGAGCCCGGGAAGACCCAGTACTTC | TRBV7-2 | . | TRBJ2-5 | .
CASSLGLAGARETQYF | TGTGCCAGCAGCTTAGGACTAGCGGGAGCCAGGGAGACCCAGTACTTC | TRBV7-9 | TRBD2 | TRBJ2-5 | .
CASSGIGLAGYNEQFF | TGTGCCAGCAGTGGAATCGGACTAGCGGGGTACAATGAGCAGTTCTTC | TRBV6-1 | TRBD2 | TRBJ2-1 | few
CSVRQGNYGYTF | TGCAGCGTTAGACAGGGAAACTATGGCTACACCTTC | TRBV29-1 | TRBD1 | TRBJ1-2 | .
CASSEDTDYGYTF | TGCGCCAGCAGTGAGGACACCGACTATGGCTACACCTTC | TRBV5-1 | . | TRBJ1-2 | .
CASSLAQAGQETQYF | TGTGCCAGCAGCTTGGCCCAGGCCGGACAAGAGACCCAGTACTTC | TRBV5-4 | . | TRBJ2-5 | .
CASSYESPDSRLDTQYF | TGTGCCAGCAGTTACGAGAGCCCCGACTCGCGTCTGGATACGCAGTATTTT | TRBV6-2/TRBV6-3 | . | TRBJ2-3 | .
CASSIWGPINDYGYTF | TGTGCCAGTAGTATTTGGGGGCCCATTAATGACTATGGCTACACCTTC | TRBV19 | . | TRBJ1-2 | .
CASSYVTAYNEQFF | TGTGCCAGCAGTTACGTGACAGCCTACAATGAGCAGTTCTTC | TRBV6-2/TRBV6-3 | . | TRBJ2-1 | .
CASNKREVLDEQFF | TGCGCCAGCAACAAGCGGGAGGTTCTGGATGAGCAGTTCTTC | TRBV5-1 | TRBD2 | TRBJ2-1 | .
CASSLYGQGNEQYF | TGCGCCAGCAGCTTATATGGACAGGGCAACGAGCAGTACTTC | TRBV5-1 | TRBD1 | TRBJ2-7 | .
CASSLGPLGYTF | TGTGCCAGCAGCTTAGGTCCTCTAGGCTACACCTTC | TRBV7-2 | . | TRBJ1-2 | few
CASSPFGDTEAFF | TGTGCCAGCTCACCATTCGGGGACACTGAAGCTTTCTTT | TRBV18 | . | TRBJ1-1 | .
CASSLNGGEQFF | TGTGCCAGCAGCTTAAATGGAGGTGAGCAGTTCTTC | TRBV7-3 | . | TRBJ2-1 | .
CASSFSGGAVIDIQYF | TGTGCCAGCAGCTTCTCGGGGGGGGCGGTAATTGACATTCAGTACTTC | TRBV5-4 | TRBD2 | TRBJ2-4 | .
CASSATGGRGNQPQHF | TGTGCCAGCTCAGCGACAGGGGGTCGGGGCAATCAGCCCCAGCATTTT | TRBV18 | TRBD1 | TRBJ1-5 | once
CASSPPGGRVYEQYF | TGTGCCAGCAGTCCCCCCGGCGGGAGGGTGTACGAGCAGTACTTC | TRBV6-5 | TRBD2 | TRBJ2-7 | .
CASSQRGGSDYGYTF | TGTGCCAGCAGCCAAAGAGGGGGCAGCGACTATGGCTACACCTTC | TRBV3-1/TRBV3-2 | TRBD1 | TRBJ1-2 | .
CASSLGPGREVRGYTF | TGTGCCAGCAGCTTGGGCCCGGGCAGGGAGGTTCGTGGCTACACCTTC | TRBV5-6 | . | TRBJ1-2 | .
CAWSGELDAQFF | TGTGCCTGGAGTGGAGAGCTTGATGCCCAGTTCTTC | TRBV30 | . | TRBJ2-1 | .
CSAPRGDTQYF | TGCAGTGCCCCCAGAGGCGATACGCAGTATTTT | TRBV20-1 | . | TRBJ2-3 | .
CASSLVGRGSLHTEAFF | TGTGCCAGCAGCTTAGTAGGACGGGGGTCCCTCCACACTGAAGCTTTCTTT | TRBV11-2 | . | TRBJ1-1 | .
CASSLGGTDGGYTF | TGTGCCAGCAGCTTAGGTGGGACAGATGGGGGCTACACCTTC | TRBV11-2 | TRBD1 | TRBJ1-2 | few
CASSEGTLGGYGYTF | TGTGCCAGCAGTGAAGGGACACTGGGAGGCTATGGCTACACCTTC | TRBV2 | . | TRBJ1-2 | few
CASSRGGSPEGELFF | TGTGCCAGTAGTCGTGGGGGCTCCCCGGAGGGGGAGCTGTTTTTT | TRBV19 | . | TRBJ2-2 | .
CASSQGWTGNPGELFF | TGCGCCAGCAGCCAAGGGTGGACAGGGAACCCCGGGGAGCTGTTTTTT | TRBV4-1 | TRBD1 | TRBJ2-2 | few
CASSRDSLNYGYTF | TGTGCCAGCAGCCGGGACAGCCTCAACTATGGCTACACCTTC | TRBV7-9 | TRBD1 | TRBJ1-2 | .
CASSPGTETQYF | TGCGCCAGCAGTCCAGGGACTGAGACCCAGTACTTC | TRBV5-1 | . | TRBJ2-5 | .
CASSGAGGYTSEQYF | TGTGCCAGCAGTGGTGCGGGGGGATATACCTCCGAGCAGTACTTC | TRBV6-2/TRBV6-3 | TRBD2 | TRBJ2-7 | .
CASSDDLGLAGVGEQFF | TGTGCCAGCAGTGATGATCTGGGGCTAGCGGGAGTGGGTGAGCAGTTCTTC | TRBV2 | TRBD2 | TRBJ2-1 | .
CASSHAGVVSEQYF | TGTGCCAGCAGCCATGCGGGAGTTGTATCTGAGCAGTACTTC | TRBV3-1/TRBV3-2 | TRBD2 | TRBJ2-7 | .
CASSLSLILGGPTYEQYF | TGTGCCAGCAGTTTATCCCTTATATTGGGGGGGCCCACCTACGAGCAGTACTTC | TRBV28 | . | TRBJ2-7 | few
CASSPRFPKQVNTEAFF | TGTGCCAGCAGCCCCCGTTTCCCAAAACAAGTCAACACTGAAGCTTTCTTT | TRBV9 | . | TRBJ1-1 | .
CATGVGRDSDYGYTF | TGTGCCACCGGGGTGGGTCGGGACAGCGACTATGGCTACACCTTC | TRBV15 | TRBD1 | TRBJ1-2 | .
CASSFSSAAPYNEQFF | TGTGCCAGCAGCTTTTCCAGCGCCGCTCCCTACAATGAGCAGTTCTTC | TRBV3-1/TRBV3-2 | . | TRBJ2-1 | .